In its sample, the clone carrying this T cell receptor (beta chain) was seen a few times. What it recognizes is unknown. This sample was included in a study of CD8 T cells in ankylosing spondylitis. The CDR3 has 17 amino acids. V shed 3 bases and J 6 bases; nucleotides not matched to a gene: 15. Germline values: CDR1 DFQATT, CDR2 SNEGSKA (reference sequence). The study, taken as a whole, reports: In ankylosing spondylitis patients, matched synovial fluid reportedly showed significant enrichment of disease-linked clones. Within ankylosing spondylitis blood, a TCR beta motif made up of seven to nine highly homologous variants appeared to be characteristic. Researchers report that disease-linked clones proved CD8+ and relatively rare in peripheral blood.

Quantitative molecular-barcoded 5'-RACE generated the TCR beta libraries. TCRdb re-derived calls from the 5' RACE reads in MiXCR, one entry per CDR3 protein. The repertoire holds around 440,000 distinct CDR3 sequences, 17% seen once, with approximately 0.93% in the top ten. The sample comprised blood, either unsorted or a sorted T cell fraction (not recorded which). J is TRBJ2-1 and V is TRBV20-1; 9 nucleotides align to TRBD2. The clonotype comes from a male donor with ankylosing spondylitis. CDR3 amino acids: CSASFVRFSGSGNEQFF. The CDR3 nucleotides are TGCAGTGCTAGCTTTGTCCGGTTTAGCGGGAGCGGCAATGAGCAGTTCTTC.